These 21 T cell receptor beta chains were all obtained from the same sample, sequenced in a study of blood T cell repertoires in COVID-19. Sequencing used immunoSEQ multiplex PCR; TCRdb keeps in-frame clones, though not all of them. The data hold about 50,000 clones, with around 87% observed a single time. Sequencing input: peripheral blood. These TCRs come from a woman older than 75 with COVID-19, enrolled during active disease.

This clone was counted a few times. J is TRBJ1-3 and V is TRBV5-1; 7 positions match TRBD1. There are 16 residues in the CDR3. CDR1 and CDR2 (germline): SGHRS, YFSETQ. Germline trimming cut 3 bases from V and 0 bases from J; bases unmatched to any gene: 6. In DNA, the CDR3 is TGCGCCAGCAGCTGGGGAGGACAGGACTCTGGAAACACCATATATTTT. Amino acids: CASSWGGQDSGNTIYF.

The chain uses TRBV27 and TRBJ2-3; 7 bases map to TRBD2. Germline trimming cut 8 bases from V and 2 bases from J; bases unmatched to any gene: 4. The CDR3 contains 13 residues. Germline-derived CDR1 and CDR2 are MNHEY and SMNVEV (reference sequence). The CDR3 sequence: CASRKRDTDTQYF. The CDR3 DNA sequence: TGTGCCAGCCGTAAGCGGGACACAGATACGCAGTATTTT.

J is TRBJ2-7 and V is TRBV2; 9 nucleotides align to TRBD1. The CDR3 consists of 14 residues. The germline gives CDR1 SNHLY, CDR2 FYNNEI. The V gene end was trimmed by 4 bases and the J gene end by 4 bases; junction bases not matched to a gene: 5. CDR3 bases: TGTGCCAGCAGTGTAGACGGGACAGGGTACGAGCAGTACTTC. This codes for CASSVDGTGYEQYF.

The chain has TRBV5-1 and TRBJ1-1; TRBD1 is a possible D gene (6 bases). Germline V gene sequence: CDR1 SGHRS, CDR2 YFSETQ. The CDR3 has 13 residues. Trimming took 8 bases from V and 1 from J, leaving 12 bases between them. CDR3 amino acids: CASTTGWNTEAFF. CDR3 sequence (DNA): TGCGCCAGTACGACAGGCTGGAACACTGAAGCTTTCTTT.

The chain joins TRBV5-1 to TRBJ2-7; 9 positions agree with TRBD2. The CDR3 loop spans 16 amino acids. The germline CDR1 and CDR2 sequences are SGHRS and YFSETQ. Trimming removed 4 bases from V and 1 base from J; junction bases left unmatched: 9. The CDR3 sequence is CASSRDGSGSSYEQYF. As DNA, the CDR3 is TGCGCCAGCAGCCGGGATGGTAGCGGGAGTTCCTACGAGCAGTACTTC.

This clone was seen once. This rearrangement joins TRBV28 to TRBJ1-5; D perhaps matches TRBD1 (6 bases). CDR1 and CDR2 from the germline V gene are MDHEN and SYDVKM. This CDR3 contains 15 residues. V shed 3 bases and J shed 7 bases, with 16 bases lying between them. The CDR3 DNA is TGTGCCAGCAGTTTTCTCCGGGGGGCAGGGCAGCCCCAGCATTTT. It is translated as CASSFLRGAGQPQHF.

Only one count was recorded for this clone. The chain links TRBV28 to TRBJ1-2; TRBD1 matches 10 bases. Germline V gene data show CDR1 as MDHEN and CDR2 as SYDVKM. The ends lost 6 bases at V and 4 bases at J; junction bases unmatched: 8. This CDR3 contains 15 residues. The CDR3 region has the DNA TGTGCCAGCAGACCCGGGACAGGGGTCCCCTATGGCTACACCTTC. Its translation: CASRPGTGVPYGYTF.

The chain employs TRBV19 and TRBJ2-3; D uncertain. Between the trimmed V and J ends, which lost 1 base and 6 bases, there was a span of 11 bases. This CDR3 spans 14 amino acids. Germline assignment: CDR1 LNHDA and CDR2 SQIVND (reference sequence). The CDR3 loop reads CASSIGTQADTQYF. The CDR3 nucleotides read TGTGCCAGTAGTATAGGAACCCAAGCGGATACGCAGTATTTT.

This clone came up once. The genes are TRBV5-1 and TRBJ2-6; tentative D call: TRBD1 (6 bases). With 3 bases removed from V and 9 bases from J, the gap between germline ends came to 10 bases. The CDR3 is made up of 13 amino acids. Germline CDR1 reads SGHRS; CDR2 reads YFSETQ. This CDR3 is CASSWDTVNVLTF. CDR3 nucleotides: TGCGCCAGCAGCTGGGACACAGTCAACGTCCTGACTTTC.

The rearrangement links TRBV7-2 to TRBJ2-1; the D gene is possibly TRBD2 (5 bases). CDR3 length: 16 amino acids. Germline values: CDR1 SGHTA, CDR2 FQGNSA. V lost 5 bases, J lost 0 bases, and 14 bases lay in between. In DNA form, the CDR3 reads TGTGCCAGCAGCACCCTTACGACTATCTCCTACAATGAGCAGTTCTTC. Encoded protein: CASSTLTTISYNEQFF.

J is TRBJ2-4 and V is TRBV19; D is unclear. CDR1 and CDR2 from the germline V gene are LNHDA and SQIVND (reference sequence). V lost 7 bases to trimming and J lost 1 base, with 14 bases between them. There are 15 residues in the CDR3. The chain's CDR3 is CASMGLSAAKNIQYF. The CDR3 coding sequence is TGTGCCAGTATGGGCCTTTCCGCTGCCAAAAACATTCAGTACTTC. The whole variable domain, filled in from reference TRBV19 and TRBJ2-4, reads DGGITQSPKYLFRKEGQNVTLSCEQNLNHDAMYWYRQDPGQGLRLIYYSQIVNDFQKGDIAEGYSVSREKKESFPLTVTSAQKNPTAFYLCASMGLSAAKNIQYFGAGTRLSVL.

The rearrangement links TRBV7-8 to TRBJ2-1; D gene ambiguous. Germline CDR1 is SGHVS and CDR2 is FQNEAQ. CDR3 length: 15 residues. Deletions cut 2 bases from V and 4 bases from J, with 12 bases between. The CDR3 nucleotides read TGTGCCAGCAGCTTACCACCCGAGGTGTACAATGAGCAGTTCTTC. Translated, it gives CASSLPPEVYNEQFF.

The chain couples TRBV30 to TRBJ2-5, with D possibly being TRBD2 (5 bases). V was shortened by 1 base and J by 4 bases, with 10 bases between the two germline ends. Germline CDR1 and CDR2: GTSNPN and SVGIG (reference sequence). CDR3 size: 13 residues. CDR3 sequence reads: CAWSGPGRETQYF. The CDR3 DNA sequence: TGTGCCTGGAGTGGCCCGGGAAGAGAGACCCAGTACTTC. The variable domain in full, completed from reference TRBV30 and TRBJ2-5, reads SQTIHQWPATLVQPVGSPLSLECTVEGTSNPNLYWYRQAAGRGLQLLFYSVGIGQISSEVPQNLSASRPQDRQFILSSKKLLLSDSGFYLCAWSGPGRETQYFGPGTRLLVL.

CDR3 region: CASSSPGTTFLYF. CDR3 in DNA: TGCGCCAGCAGCTCGCCGGGGACAACTTTTCTGTATTTT. This chain joins TRBV5-1 and TRBJ2-3, with D possibly matching TRBD1 (6 bases). The CDR3 runs 13 residues. Trimming stripped 3 bases from V and 14 bases from J, with 19 bases between. In germline, CDR1 is SGHRS, CDR2 YFSETQ.

This chain uses TRBV5-8 with TRBJ2-5, with 10 nucleotides matching TRBD1. The CDR3 has 14 residues. Germline CDR1 SGHTS, CDR2 YDEGEE. V shed 5 bases, J shed 5 bases, and the junction held 6 bases outside the gene matches. The CDR3 region has the DNA TGTGCCAGCAGGCAGACAGGGGGCTACGAGACCCAGTACTTC. It encodes CASRQTGGYETQYF.

The chain links TRBV6-5 to TRBJ2-7; the match to TRBD2 covers 11 bases. The length of the CDR3 is 16 residues. With V trimmed by 0 bases and J by 8 bases, 9 bases remained unmatched. Germline CDR1 MNHEY, CDR2 SVGAGI. The CDR3 DNA sequence: TGTGCCAGCAGTTACTCGTACGAGACTAGCGGGATCAAGCAGTACTTC. Translated, it gives CASSYSYETSGIKQYF.

CDR3 region: CASSSTGSRNSPLHF. CDR3 nucleotide sequence: TGCGCCAGCAGCTCTACCGGGTCTCGGAATTCACCCCTCCACTTT. The chain uses TRBV5-1 and TRBJ1-6, with unresolved D. The length of the CDR3 is 15 residues. V lost 3 bases to trimming and J lost 7 bases, with 14 bases between them. Germline loops: CDR1 SGHRS, CDR2 YFSETQ.

This rearrangement joins TRBV6-6 to TRBJ1-2; possible D gene TRBD1, 6 bases. V was trimmed by 5 bases and J by 3 bases, leaving 28 bases between them. CDR3 length: 19 residues. Germline V gene sequence: CDR1 MNHNY, CDR2 SVGAGI (reference sequence). The CDR3 DNA sequence: TGTGCCAGCAGTCACCAAACAGGGCGGGGGGTGTCTTCACACTATGGCTACACCTTC. Protein: CASSHQTGRGVSSHYGYTF.

The rearrangement uses TRBV18 and TRBJ1-2; D not certain. The CDR3 covers 13 residues. The V gene lost 10 bases and the J gene lost 2 bases, with 14 bases spanning the gap. Germline CDR1 KGHSH, CDR2 LQKENI. The CDR3 region has the DNA TGTGCCACCGCGGTAACGGAAAACTATGGCTACACCTTC. It codes for CATAVTENYGYTF.

The V and J genes are TRBV6-2 or TRBV6-3 and TRBJ1-4; D remains unclear. Trimming took off 4 bases at V and 0 bases at J, with 12 bases between the two ends. The length of the CDR3 is 16 residues. CDR1 is MNHEY and CDR2 is SVGEGT in the germline V gene. CDR3 nucleotide sequence: TGTGCCAGCAGTTCCCGACGGACTGCAACTAATGAAAAACTGTTTTTT. This translates into CASSSRRTATNEKLFF.

V gene TRBV19 combines with J gene TRBJ1-1; 7 bases agree with TRBD1. V was clipped by 5 bases and J by 4 bases; unmatched bases: 7. CDR1 is LNHDA, CDR2 SQIVND, per germline (reference sequence). The CDR3 length is 14 residues. The CDR3 DNA is TGTGCCAGTAGTCCAAACAGGGGAGGCACTGAAGCTTTCTTT. This encodes CASSPNRGGTEAFF. Drawing the rest from reference TRBV19 and TRBJ1-1, the complete variable domain is DGGITQSPKYLFRKEGQNVTLSCEQNLNHDAMYWYRQDPGQGLRLIYYSQIVNDFQKGDIAEGYSVSREKKESFPLTVTSAQKNPTAFYLCASSPNRGGTEAFFGQGTRLTVV.